This T cell receptor beta chain came from a study of post-analysis software for immune sequencing data. On this clonotype itself: Its specificity is not known.

Study-wide results and limits: Compared with controls, patients had more of five or six TRBV segments, including TRBV5-6, TRBV5-1 and TRBV20-1.

V was pared by 6 bases and J by 4 bases, with 13 bases between. The CDR3 has 14 residues. Unique-molecular-identifier-tagged TCR beta cDNA libraries were used. TCRdb re-called the PCR reads through MiXCR, storing one row per CDR3 protein. The table has about half a million distinct CDR3 sequences, roughly 45% seen once. This clonotype originated in a girl aged 10 to 17 with multiple sclerosis. What was sequenced was blood. V is TRBV12-3 or TRBV12-4 and J is TRBJ1-5, with D possibly being TRBD1 (6 bases). The CDR3 loop is CASRVTGPNQPQHF. The CDR3 DNA reads TGTGCCAGCAGAGTGACAGGCCCTAATCAGCCCCAGCATTTT.